A selection of T cell receptor beta chains follows, all from one sample in a study of blood T cell repertoires in COVID-19. Profiling relied on immunoSEQ multiplex PCR, and the TCRdb table lists in-frame clones only, not all of them. Of about 240,000 clones listed, roughly 81% are singletons. The sample taken for sequencing was peripheral blood. These receptors were obtained from a woman at least 80 years old with COVID-19, enrolled during active disease. Each CDR3 is given with its conserved first and last residue. The order of the fields is clone size, J gene, V gene, D gene, CDR3 DNA, CDR3 protein. D genes are given only for firm matches. Not every row has a clone size; where given, it reads once, few, many or a size class.

>-|TRBJ2-7|TRBV7-9|TRBD1
TGTGCCAGCAGCTTTGGGACAGGGAATTCCTACGAGCAGTACTTC
CASSFGTGNSYEQYF
>-|TRBJ2-2|TRBV5-1|-
TGCGCCAGCAGCGGTGGACAGAACACCGGGGAGCTGTTTTTT
CASSGGQNTGELFF
>once|TRBJ1-2|TRBV5-1|TRBD1
TGCGCCAGCAGCTTGGGAGGGACAGGGAACGCGGCTGGCTACACCTTC
CASSLGGTGNAAGYTF
>-|TRBJ2-6|TRBV9|-
TGTGCCAGCAGCGCCCAAAACTCTGGGGCCAACGTCCTGACTTTC
CASSAQNSGANVLTF
>-|TRBJ2-3|TRBV27|-
TGTGCCAGCACCCTAAGGAACAGGGACACAGATACGCAGTATTTT
CASTLRNRDTDTQYF
>few|TRBJ2-1|TRBV5-1|TRBD2
TGCGCCAGCAGCGGGGGACTAGCGGGGAATGAGCAGTTCTTC
CASSGGLAGNEQFF
>few|TRBJ1-2|TRBV6-5|-
TGTGCCAGCAGTCCTACAGTGAGCTATGGCTACACCTTC
CASSPTVSYGYTF
>-|TRBJ1-2|TRBV5-1|TRBD1
TGCGCCAGCAGCTCCTCCTCCGGGACAGGGCACTATGGCTACACCTTC
CASSSSSGTGHYGYTF
>-|TRBJ2-1|TRBV7-8|TRBD2
TGTGCCAGCAGCTTCAGTACTAGCGGGTGGGGAAATGAGCAGTTCTTC
CASSFSTSGWGNEQFF
>-|TRBJ2-7|TRBV11-2|TRBD2
TGTGCCAGCAGCTCCTGGGACTATTACGAGCAGTACTTC
CASSSWDYYEQYF
>once|TRBJ1-2|TRBV18|TRBD1
TGTGCCAGCTCACCCTCAGGGGGGAACGCCCTTGGAGGCTACACCTTC
CASSPSGGNALGGYTF
>-|TRBJ2-7|TRBV6-2/TRBV6-3|TRBD2
TGTGCCAGCCGCCCGGGAGGCGCGCTTCGGGACGAGCAGTACTTC
CASRPGGALRDEQYF
>-|TRBJ1-6|TRBV10-3|TRBD1
TGTGCCATCAGTGTGGGACAGGATAATTCACCCCTCCACTTT
CAISVGQDNSPLHF
>few|TRBJ1-3|TRBV7-2|-
TGTGCCAGCAGCTTAGCTTGGGGGCTCGGAAACACCATATATTTT
CASSLAWGLGNTIYF
>few|TRBJ2-7|TRBV4-1|TRBD2
TGCGCCAGCAGCCCTCTCAACTGGGGACTATCCTACGAGCAGTACTTC
CASSPLNWGLSYEQYF
>-|TRBJ2-3|TRBV10-3|TRBD2
TGTGCCATCAGGCCGGGACTAGATACAGATACGCAGTATTTT
CAIRPGLDTDTQYF
>-|TRBJ1-2|TRBV4-2|TRBD1
TGTGCCAGCAGCCAAGAAGGACAGGGCAACTATGGCTACACCTTC
CASSQEGQGNYGYTF
>-|TRBJ1-1|TRBV5-1|-
TGCGCCAGCGCCGGCCGGGGAGGGACGACTGAAGCTTTCTTT
CASAGRGGTTEAFF
>-|TRBJ2-2|TRBV7-2|-
TGTGCCAGCAGCCAGGGGCAGGGCCGCAGGACCGGGGAGCTGTTTTTT
CASSQGQGRRTGELFF
>-|TRBJ2-7|TRBV18|-
TGTGCCAGCTCACTCCGGCGGAGCTACGAGCAGTACTTC
CASSLRRSYEQYF
>-|TRBJ1-1|TRBV5-1|-
TGCGCCAGCAGCTTTGCAGGGTCGAGAACTGAAGCTTTCTTT
CASSFAGSRTEAFF
>once|TRBJ1-2|TRBV10-3|-
TGTGCCTCACTGGGGGCAGGCTATGGCTACACCTTC
CASLGAGYGYTF
>-|TRBJ2-5|TRBV11-2|-
TGTGCCAGCAGCTCCAGGGGCAGGGAAGAGACCCAGTACTTC
CASSSRGREETQYF
>-|TRBJ2-7|TRBV5-6|-
TGTGCCAGCAGCTTGGGGGGGGACTTCCGCTCCTACGAGCAGTACTTC
CASSLGGDFRSYEQYF
>few|TRBJ2-3|TRBV13|TRBD2
TGTGCCAGCAGCTCTTTAGCGGGGAGGGGAGATACGCAGTATTTT
CASSSLAGRGDTQYF
>few|TRBJ1-5|TRBV10-3|TRBD1
TGTGCCATCAGTGGGGACAGAGATCAGCCCCAGCATTTT
CAISGDRDQPQHF
>-|TRBJ1-1|TRBV6-5|-
TGTGCCAGCAGTCCATTCCAAGGGGCCGGAGCTTTCTTT
CASSPFQGAGAFF
>-|TRBJ1-2|TRBV7-2|TRBD1
TGTGCCAGCAGCCCGGGGACAGGGGTCCTCTATGGCTACACCTTC
CASSPGTGVLYGYTF
>-|TRBJ1-5|TRBV5-5|-
TGTGCCAGCAGCACGGGGATGAGCAATCAGCCCCAGCATTTT
CASSTGMSNQPQHF
>-|TRBJ2-7|TRBV5-1|-
TGCGCCAGCAGCTTGGGGGCAGCCTCCTACGAGCAGTACTTC
CASSLGAASYEQYF
>-|TRBJ1-2|TRBV9|-
TGTGCCAGCAGCCCAGGGATTTCTAAGATCTATGGCTACACCTTC
CASSPGISKIYGYTF
>few|TRBJ1-5|TRBV19|-
TGTGCCAGTACCATAGCCAATCAGCCCCAGCATTTT
CASTIANQPQHF
>-|TRBJ1-2|TRBV10-3|-
TGTGCCATCAGTCCGACAGAACCCTCCTATGGCTACACCTTC
CAISPTEPSYGYTF
>-|TRBJ1-2|TRBV7-2|-
TGTGCCAGCAGCTTCAGCCAGGGCTCGAATGGCTATGGCTACACCTTC
CASSFSQGSNGYGYTF
>-|TRBJ2-7|TRBV6-2/TRBV6-3|TRBD1
TGTGCCAGCAGCCGCCCGGGACAGTCGTCTTTCGGGCAGTACTTC
CASSRPGQSSFGQYF
>few|TRBJ2-7|TRBV19|TRBD2
TGTGCCAGTAGCGGACTAGCCGATAGTCTCGAGCAGTACTTC
CASSGLADSLEQYF
>-|TRBJ1-5|TRBV10-3|-
TGTGCCATCAGGGCCGAGCAGGGCGGTCAGCCCCAGCATTTT
CAIRAEQGGQPQHF
>-|TRBJ1-3|TRBV5-5|-
TGTGCCAGCAGCCTCGGGTCCTCTGGAAACACCATATATTTT
CASSLGSSGNTIYF
>-|TRBJ2-3|TRBV11-3|TRBD2
TGTGCCAGCAGCTTAGGCGGGAGATTTGAAGATACGCAGTATTTT
CASSLGGRFEDTQYF
>-|TRBJ2-3|TRBV7-9|-
TGTGCCAGCAGCTACTCTATCGGAGTCGGCACAGATACGCAGTATTTT
CASSYSIGVGTDTQYF
>-|TRBJ2-3|TRBV2|TRBD2
TGTGCCTCTAGGGGACTAGCGGGTGCAGATACGCAGTATTTT
CASRGLAGADTQYF
>-|TRBJ1-2|TRBV6-5|TRBD1
TGTGCCAGCAACCAGGGGGGTCACTATGGCTACACCTTC
CASNQGGHYGYTF
>-|TRBJ2-7|TRBV6-5|-
TGTGCCAGTCGGCGTGGCCTTGGGCGCGAGCAGTACTTC
CASRRGLGREQYF
>-|TRBJ1-2|TRBV9|-
TGTGCCAGCAGCGTAGGAGGAGGGTATGGCTACACCTTC
CASSVGGGYGYTF
>-|TRBJ1-2|TRBV7-2|TRBD1
TGTGCCAGCAGCTTGCAGGGGGGATACTATGGCTACACCTTC
CASSLQGGYYGYTF
>-|TRBJ1-3|TRBV3-1/TRBV3-2|-
TGTGCCAGCAGCCAAGGATCGTCGGGGGTAGGTGGAAACACCATATATTTT
CASSQGSSGVGGNTIYF
>-|TRBJ2-2|TRBV6-2/TRBV6-3|TRBD2
TGTGCCAGCAGTTACTCGAGCGGGAGGGGCGGGGAGCTGTTTTTT
CASSYSSGRGGELFF
>-|TRBJ1-1|TRBV7-3|-
TGTGCCAGCAGCTTAACACCGCTACAGGGTGGGGACACTGAAGCTTTCTTT
CASSLTPLQGGDTEAFF
>-|TRBJ2-5|TRBV10-3|TRBD2
TGTGCCGCGACCGGGGGGGAGACCCAGTACTTC
CAATGGETQYF
>-|TRBJ1-5|TRBV30|TRBD1
TGTGCTTTAGGGACAGTAGTCAATCAGCCCCAGCATTTT
CALGTVVNQPQHF
>-|TRBJ1-2|TRBV3-1/TRBV3-2|-
TGTGCCAGCAGCCTATCCTCGGTCATCGCTCTTATGGGGCACCGCTACACCTTC
CASSLSSVIALMGHRYTF
>few|TRBJ1-5|TRBV2|-
TGTGCCAGCCAAATAACTCAGGGCCTCAGACAGCCCCAGCATTTT
CASQITQGLRQPQHF